This passage covers 19 T cell receptor beta chains from one sample sequenced in a study of identical twins. MiXCR, run by TCRdb on the 5' RACE reads, gives a single entry per CDR3 protein. The sample includes about 890,000 distinct CDR3 sequences, roughly an eighth of them seen just once. These sequences were also reported in another study, on yellow fever vaccine responses in identical twins.

Material for sequencing was PBMCs. These TCRs come from a woman aged 18 to 35 in good health.

The chain is built from TRBV7-6 and TRBJ2-7, with D perhaps TRBD1 (6 bases). CDR3 length: 14 residues. Germline assignment: CDR1 SGHVS and CDR2 FNYEAQ. Deletions cut 1 base from V and 6 bases from J, with 13 bases between. CDR3 loop: CASSLGLQGPEQYV. The CDR3 bases are TGTGCCAGCAGCTTAGGACTGCAGGGGCCCGAGCAGTACGTC.

This clonotype has a handful of counts. The chain links TRBV11-2 to TRBJ1-5; possible D gene TRBD1, 5 bases. From germline, CDR1 is SGHAT and CDR2 FQNNGV. Trimming stripped 5 bases from V and 7 bases from J, with 18 bases between. This CDR3 is built from 15 residues. The DNA of the CDR3 is TGTGCCAGCAGCGGGGCCCCGGTGGCGGGGCAGCCCCAGCATTTT. It encodes CASSGAPVAGQPQHF.

This clonotype has more than one count but fewer than ten. The chain links TRBV4-2 to TRBJ1-1; D unclear. The V gene's germline CDR1 is LGHNA and CDR2 YNFKEQ. The CDR3 spans 12 residues. V lost 0 bases to trimming and J lost 8 bases, with 7 bases between them. The CDR3 nucleotides are TGTGCCAGCAGCCAAGATGCTCACGAAGCTTTCTTT. Its translation: CASSQDAHEAFF.

This clonotype was recorded a few times. This chain uses TRBV27 with TRBJ1-1; D gene ambiguous. Germline V lookup: CDR1 MNHEY, CDR2 SMNVEV (reference sequence). The CDR3 loop spans 14 amino acids. The ends were cut back, 4 bases at V and 4 bases at J, with 13 bases in the middle. The CDR3 DNA reads as TGTGCCAGCAGTTCCTTAAAGCGAGGCACTGAAGCTTTCTTT. This encodes CASSSLKRGTEAFF.

V is TRBV27 and J is TRBJ2-7, with 7 bases identical to TRBD1. The germline V gene encodes CDR1 MNHEY and CDR2 SMNVEV (reference sequence). J gave up 3 bases and V 5 bases, and 7 bases lay outside the gene matches. The CDR3 is 14 residues long. CDR3 loop: CASSVDRAYYEQYF. CDR3 coding DNA: TGTGCCAGCAGTGTAGACAGGGCCTACTACGAGCAGTACTTC.

This rearrangement joins TRBV3-1 to TRBJ1-3, with a tentative D call TRBD1 (6 bases). The CDR3 totals 16 residues. Per the germline V gene, CDR1 is LGHDT and CDR2 is YNNKEL (reference sequence). Trimming took off 1 base at V and 0 bases at J, with 10 bases between the two ends. CDR3 bases: TGTGCCAGCAGCCAAGGACAGGCGACCTCTGGAAACACCATATATTTT. Protein product: CASSQGQATSGNTIYF.

The chain joins TRBV3-1 to TRBJ2-7; D possibly corresponds to TRBD2 (6 bases). The germline V gene has CDR1 LGHDT and CDR2 YNNKEL (reference sequence). The CDR3 contains 13 residues. V was trimmed by 8 bases and J by 7 bases, leaving 18 bases between them. CDR3 nucleotide sequence: TGTGCCAGCGGCTCGGGACTTTTCTATGAGCAGTACTTC. Its protein is CASGSGLFYEQYF.

This clonotype was counted ten times or more. The V gene is TRBV29-1, the J gene TRBJ2-3; TRBD2 aligns across 10 bases. Trimming took 6 bases from V and 5 from J; bases not matched to a gene: 14. Germline values: CDR1 SQVTM, CDR2 ANQGSEA. The CDR3 contains 16 residues. This CDR3 is CSVRGGLAGAVDTQYF. The CDR3 coding sequence is TGCAGCGTCCGTGGTGGGCTAGCGGGAGCTGTAGATACGCAGTATTTT.

The CDR3 here is CASSPIRASSNTGELFF. The CDR3, as DNA: TGTGCCAGCTCACCAATACGTGCTTCCTCGAACACCGGGGAGCTGTTTTTT. The V call is TRBV18, the J call TRBJ2-2; no definite D call. V lost 2 bases to trimming and J lost 0 bases, with 13 bases between them. The CDR3 loop spans 17 amino acids. The germline gives CDR1 KGHSH, CDR2 LQKENI.

The V call is TRBV20-1, the J call TRBJ2-1, with TRBD2 identical over 12 bases. V lost 1 base and J lost 2; bases outside the gene matches: 15. The CDR3 has 20 amino acids. Germline loops: CDR1 DFQATT, CDR2 SNEGSKA (reference sequence). The CDR3 here is CSARARGRTSGKVAYNEQFF. The CDR3 coding sequence is TGCAGTGCTAGAGCACGGGGGCGGACTAGCGGGAAGGTAGCCTACAATGAGCAGTTCTTC.

Only a few counts were recorded for this clonotype. The chain has TRBV2 and TRBJ2-1, with a possible D match to TRBD2 (6 bases). The length of the CDR3 is 12 residues. CDR1 SNHLY and CDR2 FYNNEI come from the germline V gene. Trimming removed 4 bases at V and 9 bases at J, with 10 bases between. The CDR3 DNA is TGTGCCAGCAGTGGGACTATGTTTGAGCAGTTCTTC. Residues: CASSGTMFEQFF.

This clonotype was seen only a few times. The chain recombines TRBV15 with TRBJ2-2; 8 positions match TRBD1. J lost 8 bases, V lost 4 bases, and 6 bases had no gene match. The germline V gene encodes CDR1 LNHNV and CDR2 YYDKDF (reference sequence). The CDR3 contains 14 residues. CDR3: CATSKDREFGELFF. The CDR3 DNA is TGTGCCACCAGCAAGGACAGGGAGTTTGGGGAGCTGTTTTTT. Full variable domain (rest looked up from reference TRBV15 and TRBJ2-2): DAMVIQNPRYQVTQFGKPVTLSCSQTLNHNVMYWYQQKSSQAPKLLFHYYDKDFNNEADTPDNFQSRRPNTSFCFLDIRSPGLGDTAMYLCATSKDREFGELFFGEGSRLTVL.

This clonotype was recorded a few times. The chain carries TRBV6-5 and TRBJ1-1, with D perhaps matching TRBD1 (5 bases). Germline assignment: CDR1 MNHEY and CDR2 SVGAGI. The length of the CDR3 is 15 residues. V lost 2 bases and J 0 bases, leaving 10 bases between the germline ends. The CDR3 spells CASSYQAGLNTEAFF. The DNA of the CDR3 is TGTGCCAGCAGTTACCAGGCAGGGTTGAACACTGAAGCTTTCTTT.

This clonotype was seen more than once but under ten times. The rearrangement uses TRBV12-3 or TRBV12-4 and TRBJ2-1; D unresolved. The V end lost 6 bases, the J end lost 9 bases, and 12 bases lay between the germline ends. The CDR3 spans 12 residues. The CDR3 DNA reads TGTGCCAGCAGGCGACAAGGCGGTGAGCAGTTCTTC. Translated: CASRRQGGEQFF.

Many counts were recorded for this clonotype. The J gene is TRBJ2-1, the V gene TRBV12-3 or TRBV12-4; D is perhaps TRBD2 (6 bases). This CDR3 is built from 14 residues. The V end was cut by 5 bases, the J end by 6 bases, with 14 bases between. The CDR3 DNA sequence: TGTGCCAGCAGTCCCGGGACTCCCAGCAATGAGCAGTTCTTC. It encodes CASSPGTPSNEQFF.

Ten or more counts support this clonotype. The chain recombines TRBV12-3 or TRBV12-4 with TRBJ1-1; 10 bases are shared with TRBD1. Trimming took 3 bases from V and 10 from J; bases not matched to a gene: 5. This CDR3 spans 13 amino acids. The CDR3 reads CASSFWDRGTAFF. For the CDR3, the DNA is TGTGCCAGCAGTTTTTGGGACAGGGGCACAGCTTTCTTT.

The V and J genes are TRBV5-1 and TRBJ2-1; 7 nucleotides line up with TRBD2. The CDR3 consists of 17 residues. V lost 0 bases to trimming and J lost 0 bases; unmatched junction nucleotides: 6. CDR1 is SGHRS, CDR2 YFSETQ, per germline. CDR3 nucleotide sequence: TGCGCCAGCAGCTTGGGGCCTGCTAGCGGCTCCTACAATGAGCAGTTCTTC. Its translation is CASSLGPASGSYNEQFF.

This clonotype was found many times. The chain couples TRBV19 to TRBJ1-5; D not resolved. V was clipped by 5 bases and J by 7 bases, with 12 bases between them. Germline V gene lookup returns CDR1 LNHDA and CDR2 SQIVND (reference sequence). The CDR3 is made up of 13 amino acids. The CDR3 reads CASSDQETQPQHF. The CDR3 bases are TGTGCCAGTAGTGATCAGGAAACCCAGCCCCAGCATTTT.

This clonotype was seen at least ten times. The chain joins TRBV14 to TRBJ2-3; D may be TRBD1 or TRBD2 (6 bases each). The V and J ends lost 4 bases and 2 bases respectively, with 13 bases between them. This CDR3 is 15 amino acids long. Germline CDR1 reads SGHDN; CDR2 reads FVKESK. CDR3 loop: CASSPEGGPTDTQYF. The CDR3 DNA sequence: TGTGCCAGCAGCCCAGAGGGGGGACCCACAGATACGCAGTATTTT.